These T cell receptor beta chains were read from a single sample in a study of regulatory T cells in long-lasting Graves disease. TCRdb processed the multiplex PCR reads anew with MiXCR; each CDR3 protein has one entry. The sample consists of about 220,000 distinct CDR3 sequences, roughly a fifth of them appearing once. In addition, the sample was reused for a study of T cells in Graves' hyperthyroidism and ophthalmopathy.

Sequencing used peripheral blood mononuclear cells (PBMCs), obtained at new diagnosis, from a patient treated with antithyroid drugs. These receptors were obtained from a woman under 40 with Graves disease. CDR3s include the opening cysteine and the closing phenylalanine or tryptophan. D genes are given only for firm matches. Clone size is stated in some rows and not others, as once, few, many or a class when expanded.

many	16	NA	TRBJ2-7	TRBV28	CASSTPDPTQLYEQYF	TGTGCCAGCAGTACTCCCGATCCAACCCAACTTTACGAGCAGTACTTC
NA	16	NA	TRBJ1-2	TRBV4-1	CASSQAPYANAGGYTF	TGCGCCAGCAGCCAAGCCCCCTATGCTAACGCGGGTGGCTACACCTTC
few	13	NA	TRBJ1-2	TRBV4-1	CASSQEGRGGYTF	TGCGCCAGCAGCCAAGAGGGTCGCGGGGGCTACACCTTC
many	15	NA	TRBJ2-4	TRBV28	CASSAVTLAKNIQYF	TGTGCCAGCAGTGCTGTGACCCTAGCCAAAAACATTCAGTACTTC
many	15	NA	TRBJ1-2	TRBV2	CASSEAQARVYGYTF	TGTGCCAGCAGTGAAGCGCAGGCAAGAGTTTATGGCTACACCTTC
many	13	NA	TRBJ2-7	TRBV5-1	CASSFTDSYEQYF	TGCGCCAGCAGCTTCACGGATTCCTACGAGCAGTACTTC
many	12	NA	TRBJ1-4	TRBV30	CAWRPSNEKLFF	TGTGCCTGGAGGCCGTCTAATGAAAAACTGTTTTTT
many	15	NA	TRBJ2-4	TRBV10-3	CAISDQTQDKNIQYF	TGTGCCATCAGTGATCAGACACAGGACAAAAACATTCAGTACTTC
many	17	TRBD2	TRBJ2-7	TRBV24-1	CATSDGTSGGRPYEQYF	TGTGCCACCAGTGACGGGACTAGCGGGGGGCGCCCCTACGAGCAGTACTTC
few	17	NA	TRBJ1-5	TRBV6-1	CASMGGQGDISNQPQHF	TGTGCCAGCATGGGGGGCCAAGGTGACATTAGCAATCAGCCCCAGCATTTT
many	15	NA	TRBJ1-5	TRBV7-2	CASSPHRVGSQPQHF	TGTGCCAGCAGCCCACACAGGGTTGGTAGTCAGCCCCAGCATTTT
NA	14	NA	TRBJ2-1	TRBV11-2	CASSLDFSNNEQFF	TGTGCCAGCAGCTTAGATTTTTCCAACAATGAGCAGTTCTTC
few	17	NA	TRBJ1-5	TRBV6-2/TRBV6-3	CASSEEGWGYSNQPQHF	TGTGCCAGCAGTGAGGAGGGATGGGGGTATAGCAATCAGCCCCAGCATTTT
many	12	NA	TRBJ1-2	TRBV20-1	CSARKGERGYTF	TGCAGTGCTAGAAAGGGAGAGCGGGGCTACACCTTC
many	13	TRBD1	TRBJ1-1	TRBV27	CASSPTGETEAFF	TGTGCCAGCAGTCCGACAGGGGAGACTGAAGCTTTCTTT
NA	14	NA	TRBJ2-7	TRBV5-1	CASSFGRESHEQYF	TGCGCCAGCAGCTTCGGTAGGGAGAGCCACGAGCAGTACTTC
many	17	NA	TRBJ1-6	TRBV7-8	CASSLARIPSYNSPLHF	TGTGCCAGCAGCTTAGCGCGGATCCCCTCCTATAATTCACCCCTCCACTTT
many	16	TRBD2	TRBJ2-2	TRBV12-3/TRBV12-4	CASSLETSGGHGELFF	TGTGCCAGCAGTTTAGAAACTAGCGGGGGCCACGGGGAGCTGTTTTTT
NA	14	NA	TRBJ2-7	TRBV9	CASSVGSGSYEQYF	TGTGCCAGCAGCGTAGGTAGCGGCTCCTACGAGCAGTACTTC
many	11	NA	TRBJ2-7	TRBV11-2	CATAQTYEQYF	TGTGCCACCGCTCAGACTTACGAGCAGTACTTC
NA	14	NA	TRBJ1-1	TRBV15	CATSRAQIGTEAFF	TGTGCCACCAGCAGAGCGCAGATAGGCACTGAAGCTTTCTTT
many	15	NA	TRBJ2-7	TRBV6-5	CASSYSHLKTYEQYF	TGTGCCAGCAGTTACTCACACCTTAAAACCTACGAGCAGTACTTC
many	14	NA	TRBJ2-1	TRBV11-2	CASSYSTAGYEQFF	TGTGCCAGCAGCTATTCTACGGCGGGGTATGAGCAGTTCTTC
many	15	TRBD2	TRBJ2-5	TRBV30	CAWSTGGGPQETQYF	TGTGCCTGGAGTACGGGCGGGGGGCCCCAAGAGACCCAGTACTTC
many	13	NA	TRBJ1-1	TRBV13	CASSSYRATEAFF	TGTGCCAGCAGTTCGTACAGGGCCACTGAAGCTTTCTTT
many	13	NA	TRBJ1-1	TRBV18	CASSYIRDTEAFF	TGTGCCAGCTCATATATACGGGACACTGAAGCTTTCTTT
many	11	NA	TRBJ2-7	TRBV29-1	CSARVAYEQYF	TGCAGCGCAAGAGTAGCCTACGAGCAGTACTTC
many	15	TRBD2	TRBJ2-5	TRBV3-1	CASSRGLAAQETQYF	TGTGCCAGCAGCCGAGGACTAGCGGCGCAAGAGACCCAGTACTTC
few	14	NA	TRBJ1-1	TRBV30	CAWSFSFMNTEAFF	TGTGCCTGGAGTTTCTCATTCATGAACACTGAAGCTTTCTTT
many	15	TRBD2	TRBJ2-7	TRBV7-6	CASSSGLENTYEQYF	TGTGCCAGCAGCTCGGGACTAGAGAACACCTACGAGCAGTACTTC
many	12	TRBD1	TRBJ2-1	TRBV20-1	CSALMTGASLVF	TGCAGTGCCCTGATGACAGGGGCAAGCTTAGTCTTC
many	12	NA	TRBJ1-1	TRBV18	CASSRQGREAFF	TGTGCCAGCTCACGGCAAGGACGGGAAGCTTTCTTT
NA	13	NA	TRBJ1-1	TRBV9	CASSVKEGAEAFF	TGTGCCAGCAGCGTGAAAGAGGGAGCTGAAGCTTTCTTT
few	16	TRBD1	TRBJ2-3	TRBV2	CASRAAGTGDTDTQYF	TGTGCCAGCAGAGCAGCCGGGACAGGGGACACAGATACGCAGTATTTT
many	16	NA	TRBJ2-6	TRBV12-3/TRBV12-4	CASSFQQGSGANVLTF	TGTGCCAGCAGTTTTCAACAGGGCTCTGGGGCCAACGTCCTGACTTTC
many	14	NA	TRBJ1-5	TRBV19	CASSTSRIHQPQHF	TGTGCCAGTAGTACATCCAGAATTCATCAGCCCCAGCATTTT
many	16	TRBD2	TRBJ2-1	TRBV20-1	CSARLAGTSWYNEQFF	TGCAGTGCTAGGTTGGCGGGGACTAGCTGGTACAATGAGCAGTTCTTC
many	17	TRBD2	TRBJ2-3	TRBV2	CASRARDSGRFPDTQYF	TGTGCCAGCAGGGCCCGGGATAGCGGGAGGTTCCCAGATACGCAGTATTTT
many	15	TRBD1	TRBJ1-1	TRBV6-1	CASTRWGTGETEAFF	TGTGCCAGCACCAGGTGGGGGACAGGGGAGACTGAAGCTTTCTTT
many	16	TRBD1	TRBJ1-3	TRBV11-2	CASSPPDRGPGNTIYF	TGTGCCAGCAGCCCGCCGGACAGGGGGCCGGGAAACACCATATATTTT
many	13	TRBD1	TRBJ1-2	TRBV7-9	CASSPRTGLGDTF	TGTGCCAGCAGCCCCCGGACAGGGCTCGGAGACACCTTC
many	19	NA	TRBJ1-4	TRBV28	CASSLFSAGKDATNEKLFF	TGTGCCAGCAGTTTATTCTCTGCAGGGAAAGATGCAACTAATGAAAAACTGTTTTTT
many	15	TRBD1	TRBJ2-3	TRBV5-8	CASSFGQGATDTQYF	TGTGCCAGCAGCTTCGGACAGGGGGCAACAGATACGCAGTATTTT
once	15	NA	TRBJ2-3	TRBV13	CASSSTGTSGDTQYF	TGTGCCAGCAGCTCTACCGGGACCAGCGGGGATACGCAGTATTTT
many	13	NA	TRBJ2-2	TRBV5-6	CASSLRKTGELFF	TGTGCCAGCAGCTTGCGCAAGACCGGGGAGCTGTTTTTT
many	13	NA	TRBJ1-5	TRBV19	CASTGTHRGPQHF	TGTGCCAGTACTGGGACCCACCGGGGGCCCCAGCATTTT
many	16	TRBD2	TRBJ2-3	TRBV3-1	CASSLLAGGGADTQYF	TGTGCCAGCAGTCTACTAGCGGGAGGTGGAGCAGATACGCAGTATTTT
NA	15	NA	TRBJ2-5	TRBV30	CAWKGGGFFGETQYF	TGTGCCTGGAAAGGAGGGGGGTTCTTTGGGGAGACCCAGTACTTC
few	14	NA	TRBJ2-7	TRBV10-3	CAISPGQGPYEQYF	TGTGCCATTTCCCCTGGGCAGGGCCCTTACGAGCAGTACTTC
few	14	NA	TRBJ2-1	TRBV19	CASSINNWYNEQFF	TGTGCCAGTAGTATTAATAACTGGTACAATGAGCAGTTCTTC
NA	12	NA	TRBJ1-2	TRBV30	CAWSVAYFGYTF	TGTGCCTGGAGTGTAGCTTATTTTGGCTACACCTTC
many	12	NA	TRBJ2-7	TRBV18	CASSPSRGEQYF	TGTGCCAGCTCACCCTCCCGGGGCGAGCAGTACTTC